This T cell receptor (beta chain) was retrieved from a study of regulatory T cells in long-lasting Graves disease. General study findings and limits: Possibly, accuracy suffered from the small sample size. It was in persistent disease that TRBV28, TRBJ1-2 and TRBJ2-5 were favored.

Building of the TCR beta libraries involved iRepertoire HTBI primers and Arm-PCR of CDR3 regions. TCRdb used MiXCR to reprocess the multiplex PCR reads, holding one entry per CDR3 protein. Of around 400,000 distinct CDR3 sequences in the sample, roughly 25% were seen once. The V gene lost 2 bases and the J gene lost 3 bases, with 8 bases spanning the gap. Germline values: CDR1 MDHEN, CDR2 SYDVKM. This CDR3 is 13 amino acids long. Ten or more counts support this clonotype. Its antigen is not known. Noted time point: persistent/refractory GD, antithyroid drugs over 5 years with positive TRAb. Following extraction of RNA from PBMCs, that RNA was used to make the TCR library.

V usage is TRBV28 and J usage is TRBJ2-7; maybe TRBD1 (6 bases). The material sequenced was peripheral blood mononuclear cells (PBMCs), taken when the disease was refractory, from a patient treated with antithyroid drugs. The sequence came from a woman between 40 and 50 years old with Graves disease. The DNA for the CDR3 is TGTGCCAGCAGTTTAAGGACAGTCTACGAGCAGTACTTC. It specifies CASSLRTVYEQYF.